This T cell receptor beta chain was identified in a study of blood T cells in healthy people across ages. This CDR3 contains 12 residues. V dropped 3 bases and J dropped 10 bases, with 13 bases sitting between them. CDR1 and CDR2 from the germline V gene are DFQATT and SNEGSKA (reference sequence). Primed by a sample-barcoded 5' primer and a J-beta primer mix, a second PCR proceeded for 7 to 11 cycles. TCRdb processed the 5' RACE reads anew with MiXCR; each CDR3 protein has one entry. The sample carries approximately 960,000 distinct CDR3 sequences, just under 30% recorded once. About this clonotype itself: This may stem from a read error, because a much larger clone lies one nucleotide away.

These data are also associated with another study on T cells of mothers and their children.

Input material: blood. V gene TRBV20-1 combines with J gene TRBJ1-5; D perhaps matches TRBD1 (5 bases). The origin of this receptor is a middle-aged woman in good health. CDR3 sequence: CSASGGVKPQHF. In DNA form, the CDR3 reads TGCAGTGCTAGCGGGGGGGTGAAACCCCAGCATTTT.